Listed below are T cell receptor beta chains from one sample, sequenced in a study of CD8 T cells in Susac syndrome. Using its own MiXCR run on the immunoSEQ multiplex PCR reads, TCRdb lists one record per CDR3 protein. The sample carries approximately 65,000 distinct CDR3 sequences, approximately 94% recorded once. Sequenced material: CD8+ T cells from PBMCs. These receptors were collected from a human donor in good health. The CDR3 runs from the conserved cysteine through the conserved F or W. Fields, in order: J gene, V gene, clone size, D gene, CDR3 protein, CDR3 DNA. A D gene is named only where the DNA matches it firmly. Clone sizes are given selectively: once, few, many, or a class where the clone is expanded.

J gene: TRBJ1-5; V gene: TRBV28; clone size: .; D gene: .; CDR3 protein: CASRRGGLRNQPQHF; CDR3 DNA: TGTGCCAGCAGGCGGGGCGGGCTCAGGAATCAGCCCCAGCATTTT
J gene: TRBJ1-5; V gene: TRBV29-1; clone size: .; D gene: TRBD1; CDR3 protein: CSVGQGTNQPQHF; CDR3 DNA: TGCAGCGTCGGACAGGGGACAAATCAGCCCCAGCATTTT
J gene: TRBJ2-1; V gene: TRBV4-2; clone size: once; D gene: TRBD2; CDR3 protein: CASSQVAGAYNEQFF; CDR3 DNA: TGTGCCAGCAGCCAAGTAGCGGGGGCATACAATGAGCAGTTCTTC
J gene: TRBJ2-7; V gene: TRBV3-1; clone size: .; D gene: .; CDR3 protein: CASSQDGSGPPYEQYF; CDR3 DNA: TGTGCCAGCAGCCAAGACGGCTCAGGACCTCCCTACGAGCAGTACTTC
J gene: TRBJ1-1; V gene: TRBV4-1; clone size: .; D gene: .; CDR3 protein: CASSHLRGSIEAFF; CDR3 DNA: TGCGCCAGCAGCCACCTCAGGGGATCTATTGAAGCTTTCTTT
J gene: TRBJ2-5; V gene: TRBV5-1; clone size: .; D gene: TRBD2; CDR3 protein: CASKYGTRGVGRMETQYF; CDR3 DNA: TGCGCCAGCAAATACGGGACTAGGGGGGTCGGGAGAATGGAGACCCAGTACTTC
J gene: TRBJ2-5; V gene: TRBV19; clone size: .; D gene: .; CDR3 protein: CASAGLPIPPETQYF; CDR3 DNA: TGTGCCAGTGCGGGACTCCCGATCCCCCCAGAGACCCAGTACTTC
J gene: TRBJ1-1; V gene: TRBV7-9; clone size: .; D gene: .; CDR3 protein: CASSLLEGPEGFF; CDR3 DNA: TGTGCCAGCAGCTTATTGGAGGGTCCAGAAGGTTTCTTT
J gene: TRBJ1-6; V gene: TRBV6-1; clone size: .; D gene: .; CDR3 protein: CASSENLRLEYNSPLHF; CDR3 DNA: TGTGCCAGCAGTGAAAATTTGCGGTTGGAGTATAATTCACCCCTCCACTTT
J gene: TRBJ2-1; V gene: TRBV18; clone size: once; D gene: .; CDR3 protein: CASSPRGSSSYNEQFF; CDR3 DNA: TGTGCCAGCTCACCAAGGGGATCGAGCTCCTACAATGAGCAGTTCTTC
J gene: TRBJ2-7; V gene: TRBV6-5; clone size: .; D gene: .; CDR3 protein: CASSLSAETISYEQYF; CDR3 DNA: TGTGCCAGCAGTTTGTCGGCGGAGACCATCTCCTACGAGCAGTACTTC
J gene: TRBJ1-1; V gene: TRBV9; clone size: .; D gene: TRBD1; CDR3 protein: CASSPWTGPTEAFF; CDR3 DNA: TGTGCCAGCAGCCCCTGGACAGGGCCCACTGAAGCTTTCTTT
J gene: TRBJ2-7; V gene: TRBV10-3; clone size: .; D gene: .; CDR3 protein: CAISGGETIRGRYEQYF; CDR3 DNA: TGTGCCATCAGTGGGGGGGAGACGATCAGGGGAAGGTACGAGCAGTACTTC
J gene: TRBJ1-3; V gene: TRBV27; clone size: .; D gene: .; CDR3 protein: CASSFLPDGNTIYF; CDR3 DNA: TGTGCCAGCAGTTTTTTGCCAGACGGAAACACCATATATTTT
J gene: TRBJ2-1; V gene: TRBV15; clone size: .; D gene: TRBD1; CDR3 protein: CATTQDRELGNEQFF; CDR3 DNA: TGTGCCACCACCCAGGACAGGGAGCTCGGCAATGAGCAGTTCTTC
J gene: TRBJ2-7; V gene: TRBV29-1; clone size: few; D gene: TRBD1; CDR3 protein: CSVPRTGGEQYF; CDR3 DNA: TGCAGCGTGCCCAGGACAGGGGGCGAGCAGTACTTC
J gene: TRBJ2-2; V gene: TRBV5-1; clone size: .; D gene: TRBD1; CDR3 protein: CASSSAFDRAAGQLFF; CDR3 DNA: TGCGCCAGCAGCTCCGCCTTCGACAGGGCCGCCGGGCAGCTGTTTTTT
J gene: TRBJ2-5; V gene: TRBV15; clone size: .; D gene: TRBD1; CDR3 protein: CATRDRGWETQYF; CDR3 DNA: TGTGCCACCAGGGACAGGGGATGGGAGACCCAGTACTTC
J gene: TRBJ2-7; V gene: TRBV27; clone size: .; D gene: TRBD2; CDR3 protein: CARSSVKRDSYEQYF; CDR3 DNA: TGTGCCCGCTCCTCGGTCAAGCGGGACTCCTACGAGCAGTACTTC
J gene: TRBJ1-6; V gene: TRBV9; clone size: .; D gene: .; CDR3 protein: CASSVEGGSPLHF; CDR3 DNA: TGTGCCAGCAGCGTAGAAGGAGGATCACCCCTCCACTTT
J gene: TRBJ1-2; V gene: TRBV12-3/TRBV12-4; clone size: few; D gene: .; CDR3 protein: CATSPSRGAYSYGYTF; CDR3 DNA: TGTGCCACCAGTCCAAGCCGGGGGGCCTACTCCTATGGCTACACCTTC
J gene: TRBJ1-1; V gene: TRBV12-5; clone size: .; D gene: .; CDR3 protein: CASGVGNTEAFF; CDR3 DNA: TGTGCTAGTGGCGTCGGTAACACTGAAGCTTTCTTT
J gene: TRBJ2-3; V gene: TRBV28; clone size: .; D gene: .; CDR3 protein: CASSPRSSTDTQYF; CDR3 DNA: TGTGCCAGCAGTCCGAGGTCTTCCACAGATACGCAGTATTTT
J gene: TRBJ2-7; V gene: TRBV4-3; clone size: few; D gene: .; CDR3 protein: CASSQDPGTSYEQYF; CDR3 DNA: TGCGCCAGCAGCCAAGATCCCGGGACATCCTACGAGCAGTACTTC
J gene: TRBJ2-1; V gene: TRBV13; clone size: .; D gene: .; CDR3 protein: CASSTGPDNEQFF; CDR3 DNA: TGTGCCAGCAGCACCGGACCCGACAATGAGCAGTTCTTC
J gene: TRBJ2-1; V gene: TRBV7-9; clone size: .; D gene: .; CDR3 protein: CASSLSGPWDEQFF; CDR3 DNA: TGTGCCAGCAGCTTGAGTGGACCCTGGGACGAGCAGTTCTTC
J gene: TRBJ2-2; V gene: TRBV5-4; clone size: .; D gene: .; CDR3 protein: CASSLPLGAGELFF; CDR3 DNA: TGTGCCAGCAGTCTTCCCTTGGGAGCCGGGGAGCTGTTTTTT
J gene: TRBJ1-1; V gene: TRBV30; clone size: .; D gene: TRBD1; CDR3 protein: CAWDLTGGGGTEAFF; CDR3 DNA: TGTGCCTGGGATCTGACAGGGGGCGGTGGGACTGAAGCTTTCTTT
J gene: TRBJ1-2; V gene: TRBV4-3; clone size: .; D gene: TRBD1; CDR3 protein: CASSQDGTASEGYTF; CDR3 DNA: TGCGCCAGCAGCCAAGACGGGACAGCTTCAGAGGGCTACACCTTC
J gene: TRBJ2-7; V gene: TRBV6-6; clone size: .; D gene: TRBD2; CDR3 protein: CASSYSLAGRSYEQYF; CDR3 DNA: TGTGCCAGCAGTTACTCATTAGCGGGGCGCTCCTACGAGCAGTACTTC
J gene: TRBJ1-1; V gene: TRBV6-2/TRBV6-3; clone size: .; D gene: .; CDR3 protein: CASRGGQRLNTEAFF; CDR3 DNA: TGTGCCAGCAGAGGCGGACAGCGACTGAACACTGAAGCTTTCTTT
J gene: TRBJ2-7; V gene: TRBV7-9; clone size: .; D gene: .; CDR3 protein: CASSSGSRRYEQYF; CDR3 DNA: TGTGCCAGCAGCTCTGGGTCCCGCAGGTACGAGCAGTACTTC
J gene: TRBJ2-2; V gene: TRBV12-3/TRBV12-4; clone size: .; D gene: TRBD2; CDR3 protein: CASRPGLAGGWTGELFF; CDR3 DNA: TGTGCCAGCAGACCGGGACTAGCGGGGGGCTGGACCGGGGAGCTGTTTTTT